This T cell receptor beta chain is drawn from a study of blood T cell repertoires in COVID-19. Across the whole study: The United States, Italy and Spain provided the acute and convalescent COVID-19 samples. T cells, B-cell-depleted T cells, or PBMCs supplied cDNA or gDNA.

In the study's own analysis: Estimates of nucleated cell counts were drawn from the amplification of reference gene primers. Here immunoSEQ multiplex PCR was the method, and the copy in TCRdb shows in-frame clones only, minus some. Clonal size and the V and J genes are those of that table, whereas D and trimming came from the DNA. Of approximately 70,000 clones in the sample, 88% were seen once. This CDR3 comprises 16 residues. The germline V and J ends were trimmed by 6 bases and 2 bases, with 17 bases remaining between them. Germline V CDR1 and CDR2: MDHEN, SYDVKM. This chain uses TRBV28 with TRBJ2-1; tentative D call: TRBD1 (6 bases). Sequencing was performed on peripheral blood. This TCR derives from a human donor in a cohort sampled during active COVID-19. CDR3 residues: CASSSRGRGPYNEQFF. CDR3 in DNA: TGTGCCAGCAGCTCACGGGGCAGGGGACCCTACAATGAGCAGTTCTTC.